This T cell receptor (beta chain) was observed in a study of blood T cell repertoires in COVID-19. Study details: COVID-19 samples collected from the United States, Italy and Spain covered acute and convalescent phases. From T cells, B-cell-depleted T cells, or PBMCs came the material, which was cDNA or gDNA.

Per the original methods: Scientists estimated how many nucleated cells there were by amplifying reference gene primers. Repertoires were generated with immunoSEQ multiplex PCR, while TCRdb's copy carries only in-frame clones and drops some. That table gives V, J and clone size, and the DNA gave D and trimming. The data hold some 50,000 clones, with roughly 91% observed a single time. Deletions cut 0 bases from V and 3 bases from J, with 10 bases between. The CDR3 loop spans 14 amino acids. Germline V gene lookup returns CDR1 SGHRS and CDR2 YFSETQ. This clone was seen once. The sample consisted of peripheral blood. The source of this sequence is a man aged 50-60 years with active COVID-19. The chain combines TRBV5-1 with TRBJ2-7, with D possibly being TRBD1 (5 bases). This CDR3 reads CASSLVGENYEQYF. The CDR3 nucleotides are TGCGCCAGCAGCTTGGTAGGGGAAAACTACGAGCAGTACTTC. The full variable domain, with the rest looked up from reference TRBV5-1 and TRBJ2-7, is KAGVTQTPRYLIKTRGQQVTLSCSPISGHRSVSWYQQTPGQGLQFLFEYFSETQRNKGNFPGRFSGRQFSNSRSEMNVSTLELGDSALYLCASSLVGENYEQYFGPGTRLTVT.